Detailed here is one T cell receptor beta chain. Its antigen is undetermined. The data were taken from a study of cytomegalovirus exposure and HLA in healthy donors. Germline V gene sequence: CDR1 MNHEY, CDR2 SMNVEV (reference sequence). V was pared by 5 bases and J by 10 bases, with 7 bases of the junction left unmatched. This CDR3 has 13 amino acids. Study-wide results and caveats: It was reported that the classifier diagnosed cytomegalovirus status with high specificity and sensitivity in both the original and validation cohorts. An analysis that came later showed most CMV-associated TCR beta chains appearing HLA-restricted. An assumption of roughly uniform sequencing depth across donors underlay the presence/absence analyses. A later analysis reported that several of the most significant clusters appeared to be linked to common viral pathogens, among them Epstein-Barr virus.

Both 60 Vbeta primers and 13 Jbeta primers went into the PCR. Clones were sequenced by immunoSEQ multiplex PCR, and TCRdb holds only the in-frame ones, with some missing. The sample lists over 100,000 clones; about 62% were seen once. The receptor's source is a woman aged 40 to 50 in good health and CMV-seropositive. Sequenced: PBMCs. V usage is TRBV27 and J usage is TRBJ2-1; TRBD1 agrees at 8 bases. Written as DNA, the CDR3 is TGTGCCAGCAGTACTCGACAGGGGAAGGAGCAGTTCTTC. It specifies CASSTRQGKEQFF.